The rows below give T cell receptor beta chains drawn from one sample of a study of radiotherapy plus CTLA-4 blockade in lung cancer. Repertoires were generated with immunoSEQ multiplex PCR, while TCRdb's copy carries only in-frame clones and drops some. The sample carries about 73,000 clones, around 90% recorded once. The input for sequencing was peripheral blood, taken from a patient treated with radiotherapy plus ipilimumab. These TCRs come from a human donor with non-small cell lung cancer that progressed on radiotherapy plus ipilimumab. Each CDR3 is given with its conserved first and last residue. The D gene is left open where the match is weak. Clone size is given for some rows only: seen once, a few or many times, or a class if the clone is expanded.

TRBV11-2	TRBJ2-3	TRBD2	.	TGTGCCAGCAGCTTAGAGGCCGGGACTAGCAAAAGGTGGACGCAGTATTTT	CASSLEAGTSKRWTQYF
TRBV27	TRBJ1-2	.	.	TGTGCCAGCAGTTTTAGTGGAGACAGTGGCTACACCTTC	CASSFSGDSGYTF
TRBV27	TRBJ2-1	.	.	TGTGCCAGCAGTCCTAGGGGTTTCGATCGTACACTTAGAGGGCAGTTCTTC	CASSPRGFDRTLRGQFF
TRBV5-1	TRBJ2-3	TRBD2	few	TGCGCCAGCAGCGCCTCGGGGGGAGGGCCCACAGATACGCAGTATTTT	CASSASGGGPTDTQYF
TRBV5-4	TRBJ2-1	.	.	TGTGCCAGCAGCATGTCCACAGGAAATGAGCAGTTCTTC	CASSMSTGNEQFF
TRBV5-1	TRBJ2-1	.	.	TGCGCCAGCAGCTTGGTATCTTTAAGTGATGAGCAGTTCTTC	CASSLVSLSDEQFF
TRBV7-9	TRBJ2-7	.	.	TGTGCCAGCAGCTTAGTCGCACTAGCTTCCCTGGAGGAGCAGTACTTC	CASSLVALASLEEQYF
TRBV7-7	TRBJ2-2	TRBD2	.	TGTGCTAGCAGCTTACTGGTAGCGGGAGGTTCTGTCGGGGAGCTGTTTTTT	CASSLLVAGGSVGELFF
TRBV7-2	TRBJ1-1	TRBD1	.	TGTGCCAGCAGCATGGACAGGGTGACTGAAGCTTTCTTT	CASSMDRVTEAFF
TRBV27	TRBJ1-5	.	.	TGTGCCAGCAGTTTCTTCCCCTTGACTTCGGGGATTCAGCCCCAGCATTTT	CASSFFPLTSGIQPQHF
TRBV28	TRBJ1-5	TRBD1	.	TGTGCCAGCAGTCCAAGAGACTGGACAGGGGCCCTCTTCAATCAGCCCCAGCATTTT	CASSPRDWTGALFNQPQHF
TRBV6-6	TRBJ1-2	.	.	TGTGCCAGCAGTCTCTCGTCCGGATCCTATGGCTACACCTTC	CASSLSSGSYGYTF
TRBV30	TRBJ2-5	TRBD2	.	TGTGCCTGGAGTTTCCCGGAGCGGGGGACCCAGTACTTC	CAWSFPERGTQYF
TRBV28	TRBJ2-3	TRBD2	.	TGTGCCAGCAGTCCCGGGACTAGCGGAGCCACAGATACGCAGTATTTT	CASSPGTSGATDTQYF
TRBV2	TRBJ2-1	TRBD2	.	TGTGCCAGCAGTGAAAGGACTAGCGGGAATCGTGAGCAGTTCTTC	CASSERTSGNREQFF
TRBV7-3	TRBJ1-2	TRBD1	.	TGTGCCAGCAGCCCAAACGGACAGGGTGGGGACTATGGCTACACCTTC	CASSPNGQGGDYGYTF
TRBV5-1	TRBJ2-3	.	.	TGCGCCAGCAGCTTGGCCTCGGGGGTCACAGATACGCAGTATTTT	CASSLASGVTDTQYF
TRBV2	TRBJ2-5	.	.	TGTGCCAGCAGGGGGTGGACGGCGGGACCCCACGGGGAGACCCAGTACTTC	CASRGWTAGPHGETQYF
TRBV5-1	TRBJ2-5	TRBD1	.	TGCGCCAGCACAAGGACAGGTGAAGAGACCCAGTACTTC	CASTRTGEETQYF
TRBV7-6	TRBJ2-1	.	.	TGTGCCAGCAGCCCCCGGAGGGGTAATGAGCAGTTCTTC	CASSPRRGNEQFF
TRBV12-5	TRBJ2-1	TRBD1	.	TGTGCTAGTGGTTCCGGGACAGGGTCGTTCAATGAGCAGTTCTTC	CASGSGTGSFNEQFF
TRBV28	TRBJ2-5	.	.	TGTGCCAGCAGTGTAGGCCCCCTGGGGCAAGAGACCCAGTACTTC	CASSVGPLGQETQYF
TRBV4-1	TRBJ2-1	TRBD2	.	TGCGCCAGCAGCCAAGAACTAGTACTAGCGGGAGCCCATGAGCAGTTCTTC	CASSQELVLAGAHEQFF
TRBV7-3	TRBJ2-2	TRBD2	.	TGTGCCAGCAGCTTAAAGCGGGGGCAGAACACCGGGGAGCTGTTTTTT	CASSLKRGQNTGELFF
TRBV28	TRBJ2-2	.	once	TGTGCCAGCTCCGGGTCCGGGGAGCTGTTTTTT	CASSGSGELFF
TRBV7-9	TRBJ2-2	TRBD2	.	TGTGCCAGCAGCTTAGTTCCGGGAGGACCCCCGTACACCGGGGAGCTGTTTTTT	CASSLVPGGPPYTGELFF